This TCR beta chain was captured by sequencing in a study of shared T cell receptors in the human thymus. Generated by immunoSEQ multiplex PCR, the TCRdb table keeps only in-frame clones and is missing some. The sample gives about 660,000 clones, over 75% of which show up once; around 0.0099% is in the top ten. Separately, the same data were catalogued under a study of human thymus T cells. That publication notes: Thymic tissue was derived from resections collected during corrective heart surgery.

Sequenced sample: thymocytes. The receptor comes from a boy in the first two years of life with a congenital heart defect.

The CDR3 region has the DNA TGTGCCAGCAGTGAATTGGAGTGCGGGGGAACGATCCGGTTCCCCGACCCCTACGAGCAGTACTTC. Amino acids: CASSELECGGTIRFPDPYEQYF. This chain links TRBV6-1 with TRBJ2-7; the match to TRBD2 covers 7 bases. The J segment lost 2 bases and the V segment lost 2 bases, leaving 27 bases of the junction unmatched. The CDR3 has 22 amino acids. The germline V gene encodes CDR1 MNHNS and CDR2 SASEGT.